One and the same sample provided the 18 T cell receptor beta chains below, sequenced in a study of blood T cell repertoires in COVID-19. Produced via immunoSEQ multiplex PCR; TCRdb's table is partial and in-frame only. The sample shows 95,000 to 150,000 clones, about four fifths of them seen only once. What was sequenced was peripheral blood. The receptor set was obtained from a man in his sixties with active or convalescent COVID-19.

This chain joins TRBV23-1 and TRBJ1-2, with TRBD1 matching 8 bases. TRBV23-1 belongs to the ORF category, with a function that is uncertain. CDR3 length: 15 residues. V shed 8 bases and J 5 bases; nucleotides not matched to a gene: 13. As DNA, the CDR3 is TGCGCCAGCGACGCCCAAGGGCAGGGGGCTTATGGCTACACCTTC. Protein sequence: CASDAQGQGAYGYTF.

CDR3 DNA: TGTGCCAGCACCAGCGGGAAAAATGAGCAGTTCTTC. Translated: CASTSGKNEQFF. J is TRBJ2-1 and V is TRBV27; TRBD2 matches 7 bases. Germline V CDR1 and CDR2: MNHEY, SMNVEV (reference sequence). Trimming removed 7 bases from V and 7 bases from J; junction bases left unmatched: 4. CDR3 length: 12 amino acids.

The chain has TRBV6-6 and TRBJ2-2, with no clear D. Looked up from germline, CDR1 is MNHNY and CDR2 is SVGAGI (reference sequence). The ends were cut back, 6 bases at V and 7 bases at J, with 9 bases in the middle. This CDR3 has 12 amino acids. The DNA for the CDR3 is TGTGCCAGCAGGGCCCCGGGCGGGGAGCTGTTTTTT. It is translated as CASRAPGGELFF.

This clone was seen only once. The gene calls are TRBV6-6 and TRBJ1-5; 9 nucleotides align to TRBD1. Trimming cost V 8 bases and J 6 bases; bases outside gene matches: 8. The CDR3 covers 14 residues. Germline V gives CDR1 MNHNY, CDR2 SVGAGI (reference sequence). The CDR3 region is CASRGQGLSQPQHF. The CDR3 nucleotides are TGTGCCAGCCGGGGACAGGGATTAAGTCAGCCCCAGCATTTT.

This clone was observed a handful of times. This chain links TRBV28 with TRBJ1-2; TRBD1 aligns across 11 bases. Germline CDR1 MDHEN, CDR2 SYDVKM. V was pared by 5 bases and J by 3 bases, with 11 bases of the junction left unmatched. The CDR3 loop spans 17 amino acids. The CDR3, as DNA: TGTGCCAGCAGTCCGGGGACAGGGGGGATTCTATACTATGGCTACACCTTC. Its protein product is CASSPGTGGILYYGYTF.

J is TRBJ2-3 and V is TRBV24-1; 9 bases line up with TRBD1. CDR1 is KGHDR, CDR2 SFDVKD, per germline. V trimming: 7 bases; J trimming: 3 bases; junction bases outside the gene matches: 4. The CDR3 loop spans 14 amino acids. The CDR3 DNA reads TGTGCCACCAGCCGGGACAGGGAAACAGATACGCAGTATTTT. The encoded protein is CATSRDRETDTQYF.

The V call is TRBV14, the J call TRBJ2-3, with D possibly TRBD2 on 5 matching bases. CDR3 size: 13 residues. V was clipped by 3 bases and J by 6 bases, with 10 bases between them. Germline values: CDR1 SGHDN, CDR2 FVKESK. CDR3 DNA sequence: TGTGCCAGCAGCCAGAAAGTAGCGGATACGCAGTATTTT. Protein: CASSQKVADTQYF.

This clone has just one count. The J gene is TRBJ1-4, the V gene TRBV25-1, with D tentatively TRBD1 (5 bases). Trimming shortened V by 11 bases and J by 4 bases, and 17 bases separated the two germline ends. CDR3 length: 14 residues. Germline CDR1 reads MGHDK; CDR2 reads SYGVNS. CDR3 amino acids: CASHPGGFNEKLFF. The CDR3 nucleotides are TGTGCCTCCCACCCCGGGGGGTTTAATGAAAAACTGTTTTTT. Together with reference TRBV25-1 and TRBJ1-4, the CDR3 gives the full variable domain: EADIYQTPRYLVIGTGKKITLECSQTMGHDKMYWYQQDPGMELHLIHYSYGVNSTEKGDLSSESTVSRIRTEHFPLTLESARPSHTSQYLCASHPGGFNEKLFFGSGTQLSVL.

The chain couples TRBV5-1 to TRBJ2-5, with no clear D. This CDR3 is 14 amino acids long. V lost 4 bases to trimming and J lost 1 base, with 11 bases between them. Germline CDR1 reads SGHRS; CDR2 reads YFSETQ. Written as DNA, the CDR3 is TGCGCCAGCAGCAGTGACACCGGCCAAGAGACCCAGTACTTC. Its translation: CASSSDTGQETQYF. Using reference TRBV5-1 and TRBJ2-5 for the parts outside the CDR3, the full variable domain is KAGVTQTPRYLIKTRGQQVTLSCSPISGHRSVSWYQQTPGQGLQFLFEYFSETQRNKGNFPGRFSGRQFSNSRSEMNVSTLELGDSALYLCASSSDTGQETQYFGPGTRLLVL.

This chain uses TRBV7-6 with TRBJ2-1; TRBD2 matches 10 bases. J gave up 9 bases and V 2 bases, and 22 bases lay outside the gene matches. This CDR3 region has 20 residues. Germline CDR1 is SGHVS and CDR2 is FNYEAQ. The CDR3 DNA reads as TGTGCCAGCAGCTTAACCATAGGTGATTCGTGGGCTAGCGGGAGAGGTGAGCAGTTCTTC. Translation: CASSLTIGDSWASGRGEQFF.

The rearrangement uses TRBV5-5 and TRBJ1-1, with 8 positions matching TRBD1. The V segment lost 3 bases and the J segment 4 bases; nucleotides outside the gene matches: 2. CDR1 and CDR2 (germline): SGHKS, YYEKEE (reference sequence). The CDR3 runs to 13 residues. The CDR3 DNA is TGTGCCAGCAGCTCCGGACAGGGCACTGAAGCTTTCTTT. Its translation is CASSSGQGTEAFF.

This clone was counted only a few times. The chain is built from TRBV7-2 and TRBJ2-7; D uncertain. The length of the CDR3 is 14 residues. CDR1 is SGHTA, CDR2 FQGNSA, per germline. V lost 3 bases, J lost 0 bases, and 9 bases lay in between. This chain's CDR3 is CASSFWAGSYEQYF. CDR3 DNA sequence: TGTGCCAGCAGCTTTTGGGCCGGCTCCTACGAGCAGTACTTC.

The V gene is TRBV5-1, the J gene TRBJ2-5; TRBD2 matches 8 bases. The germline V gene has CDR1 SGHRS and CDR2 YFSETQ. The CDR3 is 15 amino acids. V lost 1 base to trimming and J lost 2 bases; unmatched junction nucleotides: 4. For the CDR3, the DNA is TGCGCCAGCAGCTTGCCTGGACTAGCACAAGAGACCCAGTACTTC. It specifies CASSLPGLAQETQYF.

DNA for the CDR3: TGTGCCAGCAGCCCTGAGCGGGACTCCTACAATGAGCAGTTCTTC. Translating it yields CASSPERDSYNEQFF. The chain joins TRBV3-1 (or the pseudogene TRBV3-2) to TRBJ2-1; 7 positions match TRBD2. The CDR3 is made up of 15 amino acids. J lost 0 bases, V lost 4 bases, and 3 bases had no gene match. CDR1 is LGHDT, CDR2 YNNKEL, per germline (reference sequence).

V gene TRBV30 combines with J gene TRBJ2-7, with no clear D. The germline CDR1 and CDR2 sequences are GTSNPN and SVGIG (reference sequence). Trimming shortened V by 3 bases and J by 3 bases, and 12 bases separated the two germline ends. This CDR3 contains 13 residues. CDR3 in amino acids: CAWRPQSFYEQYF. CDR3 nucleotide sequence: TGTGCCTGGAGGCCCCAGTCATTCTACGAGCAGTACTTC.

CDR3 amino acids: CASSQTSGLRGETQYF. CDR3 sequence (DNA): TGTGCCAGCAGCCAGACTAGCGGCTTAAGGGGAGAGACCCAGTACTTC. The chain recombines TRBV5-6 with TRBJ2-5; 9 positions agree with TRBD2. The CDR3 has 16 amino acids. CDR1 and CDR2 from the germline V gene are SGHDT and YYEEEE. With V trimmed by 4 bases and J by 4 bases, 11 bases remained unmatched.

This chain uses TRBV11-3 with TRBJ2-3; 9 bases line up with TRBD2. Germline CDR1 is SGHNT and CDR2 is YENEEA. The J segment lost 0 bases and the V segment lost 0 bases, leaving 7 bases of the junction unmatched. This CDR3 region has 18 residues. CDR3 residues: CASSLDRASGASTDTQYF. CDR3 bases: TGTGCCAGCAGCTTAGATCGGGCTAGCGGGGCCAGCACAGATACGCAGTATTTT.

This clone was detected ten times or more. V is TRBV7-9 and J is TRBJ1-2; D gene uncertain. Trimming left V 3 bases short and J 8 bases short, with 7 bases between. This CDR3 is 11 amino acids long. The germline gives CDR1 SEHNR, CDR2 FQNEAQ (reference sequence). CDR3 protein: CASSLRSGYTF. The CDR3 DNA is TGTGCCAGCAGCTTGAGATCGGGCTACACCTTC.